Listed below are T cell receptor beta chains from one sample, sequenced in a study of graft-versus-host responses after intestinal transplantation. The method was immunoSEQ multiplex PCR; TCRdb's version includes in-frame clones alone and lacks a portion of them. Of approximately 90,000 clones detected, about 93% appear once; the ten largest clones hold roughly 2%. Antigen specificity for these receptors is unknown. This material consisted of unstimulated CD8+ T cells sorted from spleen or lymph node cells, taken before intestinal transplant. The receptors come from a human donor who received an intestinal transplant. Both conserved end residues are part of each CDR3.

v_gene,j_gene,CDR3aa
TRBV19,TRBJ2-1,CASADSGSYNEQFF
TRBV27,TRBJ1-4,CASSSGTGNEKLFF
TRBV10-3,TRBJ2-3,CAISESWASGGTDTQYF
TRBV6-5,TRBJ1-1,CASALTGPIGTEAFF
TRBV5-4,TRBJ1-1,CASSLAVSRTGYNEAFF
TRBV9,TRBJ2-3,CASSVEDQQGDTQYF
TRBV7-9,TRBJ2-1,CASSHPQGYEQFF
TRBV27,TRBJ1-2,CASSYRQGGAYGYTF
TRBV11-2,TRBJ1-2,CASSSIQGAKYGYTF
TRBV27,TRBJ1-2,CASRPQGDTNYGYTF
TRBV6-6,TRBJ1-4,CASSYNGGTNEKLFF
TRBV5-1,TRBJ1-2,CASSLVSGADGYTF
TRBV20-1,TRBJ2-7,CSARRGSEQYF
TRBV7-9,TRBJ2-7,CASTGTGANEQYF
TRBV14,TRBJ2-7,CASSHREMLREQYF
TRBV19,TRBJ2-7,CASSTLRDRGLYEQYF
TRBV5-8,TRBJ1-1,CASSLAGSTEAFF
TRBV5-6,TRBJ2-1,CASSVGLAGLNEQFF
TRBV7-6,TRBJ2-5,CASSLALAGYETQYF
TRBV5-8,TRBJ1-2,CASNKEGVYGYTF
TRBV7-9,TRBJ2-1,CASSLGGINEQFF
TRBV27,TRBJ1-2,CASFAPGLGGYTF
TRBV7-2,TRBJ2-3,CASSLVLAGSTDTQYF
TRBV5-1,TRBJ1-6,CASSLGAVFNSPLHF
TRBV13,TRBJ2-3,CASSLEGRRTDTQYF
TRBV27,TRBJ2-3,CASRGLAGGLGTDTQYF
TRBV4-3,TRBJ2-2,CASSQGLGTGGTGELFF
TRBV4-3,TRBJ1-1,CASRRDRGSNTEAFF
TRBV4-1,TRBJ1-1,CASSQGFAGGGPEAFF
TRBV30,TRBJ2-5,CAWNWLGLDMYF
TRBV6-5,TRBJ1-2,CASSYNRGDYGYTF
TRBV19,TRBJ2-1,CASSIAGWVGNEQFF
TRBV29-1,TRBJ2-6,CSVEERGRGANVLTF
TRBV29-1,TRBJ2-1,CSVGGLAATPYNEQFF
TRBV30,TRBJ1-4,CAWSVPPGQGFF
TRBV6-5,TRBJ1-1,CAIRPGSGTEAFF
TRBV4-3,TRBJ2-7,CASSQTMRGNTYEQYF
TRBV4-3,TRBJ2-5,CASSQEETGGETQYF
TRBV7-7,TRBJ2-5,CASSPMVGDMETQYF
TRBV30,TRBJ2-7,CAWSWDRTYEQYF
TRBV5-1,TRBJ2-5,CASSADLSGEPPPETQYF
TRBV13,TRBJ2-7,CASSPINGQVFYEQYF
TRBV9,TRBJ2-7,CASSVGLGDYEQYF
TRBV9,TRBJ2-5,CASSGSSGGPETQYF
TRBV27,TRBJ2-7,CAGSPRIYDRGYEQYF
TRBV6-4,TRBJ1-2,CASSDSMALGVSGTNYGYTF